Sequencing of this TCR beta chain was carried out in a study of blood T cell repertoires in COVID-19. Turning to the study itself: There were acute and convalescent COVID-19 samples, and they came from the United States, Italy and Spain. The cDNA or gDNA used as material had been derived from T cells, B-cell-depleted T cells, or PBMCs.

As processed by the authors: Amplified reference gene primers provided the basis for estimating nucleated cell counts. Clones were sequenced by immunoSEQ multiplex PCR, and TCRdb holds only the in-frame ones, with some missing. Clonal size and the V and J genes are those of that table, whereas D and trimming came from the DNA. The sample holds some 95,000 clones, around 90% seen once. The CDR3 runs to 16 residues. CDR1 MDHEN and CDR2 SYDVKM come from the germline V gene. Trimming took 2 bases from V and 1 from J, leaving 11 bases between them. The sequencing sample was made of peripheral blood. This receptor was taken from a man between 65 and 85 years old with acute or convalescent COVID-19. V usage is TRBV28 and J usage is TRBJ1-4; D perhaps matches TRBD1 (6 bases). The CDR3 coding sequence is TGTGCCAGCAGTTTAGGGGGCTTTGGAACTAATGAAAAACTGTTTTTT. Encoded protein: CASSLGGFGTNEKLFF.